A selection of T cell receptor beta chains follows, all from one sample in a study of OX40 agonist ivuxolimab in advanced cancers. Clones were sequenced by immunoSEQ multiplex PCR, and TCRdb holds only the in-frame ones, with some missing. The repertoire holds some 57,000 clones, roughly four fifths seen once, with 1.2% in the top ten. This specimen consisted of CD4+ or CD8+ T cells sorted from blood, obtained in a trial of the OX40 agonist ivuxolimab. The receptor source for this set is an adult with an advanced solid tumor such as melanoma, head and neck, liver or kidney cancer. The CDR3 runs from the conserved cysteine through the conserved F or W.

V gene	J gene	CDR3 length	CDR3 protein
TRBV2	TRBJ1-2	14	CASNGRTGQIGYTF
TRBV28	TRBJ1-5	12	CASSGKNQPQHF
TRBV7-2	TRBJ2-5	15	CASSSRDLVVETQYF
TRBV6-6	TRBJ2-3	12	CASARDPHTQYF
TRBV6-6	TRBJ2-1	13	CASSPQVKSEQFF
TRBV5-6	TRBJ1-1	17	CASSLYRGGSWNTEAFF
TRBV28	TRBJ2-7	13	CASSLAVTYEQYF
TRBV4-1	TRBJ1-1	17	CASSQVNLVSWDTEAFF
TRBV9	TRBJ2-5	14	CASSAGTGRETQYF
TRBV7-9	TRBJ2-1	10	CASSFIEQFF
TRBV5-6	TRBJ2-1	16	CASSSRHSGRAREQFF
TRBV5-1	TRBJ1-2	14	CASSLGTMNYGYTF
TRBV7-3	TRBJ2-5	13	CASSLAYQETQYF
TRBV6-1	TRBJ2-7	15	CASKYIGTGGSEQYF
TRBV6-1	TRBJ1-1	15	CASSEGFSSDTEAFF
TRBV19	TRBJ2-3	17	CASSKRSAEAGSDTQYF
TRBV10-1	TRBJ2-1	14	CASSDWSSYNEQFF
TRBV6-5	TRBJ2-1	11	CASSRDRVMFF
TRBV28	TRBJ2-7	15	CASSSPGQAGYEQYF
TRBV6-5	TRBJ1-2	13	CASSRTGPYGYTF
TRBV28	TRBJ1-5	14	CASSFRGFRQPQHF
TRBV18	TRBJ1-1	14	CASSPGNLNTEAFF
TRBV19	TRBJ2-2	15	CASSGGTGNTGELFF
TRBV19	TRBJ1-3	14	CASSNNRGGNTIYF
TRBV11-1	TRBJ1-2	13	CASTFQGAEGYTF
TRBV29-1	TRBJ2-5	14	CSVDDGVFQETQYF
TRBV19	TRBJ1-5	14	CASSQGDLNQPQHF
TRBV30	TRBJ1-2	10	CAWFSVGYTF
TRBV28	TRBJ1-2	13	CANRGQDNYGYTF
TRBV4-3	TRBJ2-4	17	CASSQSPSILAKNIQYF
TRBV9	TRBJ1-3	14	CASSPGVSGNTIYF
TRBV18	TRBJ1-5	13	CASSPRQNQPQHF
TRBV5-4	TRBJ2-7	14	CASSPGRTDYEQYF
TRBV5-1	TRBJ2-7	15	CASSQGSARSYEQYF
TRBV7-2	TRBJ1-1	16	CASSYQTGTGGTEAFF
TRBV7-2	TRBJ2-1	13	CASSLAQGLEQFF
TRBV5-5	TRBJ2-7	14	CASSLAGATYEQYF
TRBV9	TRBJ2-5	16	CASSVDVGGPQETQYF
TRBV19	TRBJ2-1	18	CASSIRREGRGNYNEQFF
TRBV4-1	TRBJ1-5	16	CASSQEVNYSNQPQHF
TRBV19	TRBJ2-1	17	CASSFLPGLAGGNEQFF
TRBV7-3	TRBJ2-3	14	CASSSPGGTDTQYF
TRBV5-1	TRBJ2-3	14	CASSSREAGDTQYF
TRBV6-6	TRBJ1-6	16	CASSYGAPEDNSPLHF
TRBV28	TRBJ2-5	11	CASSFRETQYF
TRBV5-1	TRBJ2-7	14	CASSLERPGYEQYF
TRBV7-9	TRBJ2-1	19	CASSPNVRGSGRAYNEQFF
TRBV28	.	15	CASSFGGRFNHEQYF
TRBV5-6	TRBJ1-4	15	CASSLYLGRQEKLFF
TRBV20-1	TRBJ2-1	10	CSAGNNEQFF
TRBV7-2	TRBJ2-3	17	CASSRVPSGIGADTQYF
TRBV28	TRBJ1-2	12	CASSLLTGGYTF
TRBV28	TRBJ1-2	12	CASSLQRYGYTF
TRBV28	TRBJ1-6	15	CACSGPQDGDSPLHF
TRBV7-8	TRBJ1-4	13	CASRGAGREKLFF
TRBV18	TRBJ2-2	16	CASSPRQGEYTGELFF
TRBV5-8	TRBJ2-4	18	CASSLLAGEKQAKNIQYF